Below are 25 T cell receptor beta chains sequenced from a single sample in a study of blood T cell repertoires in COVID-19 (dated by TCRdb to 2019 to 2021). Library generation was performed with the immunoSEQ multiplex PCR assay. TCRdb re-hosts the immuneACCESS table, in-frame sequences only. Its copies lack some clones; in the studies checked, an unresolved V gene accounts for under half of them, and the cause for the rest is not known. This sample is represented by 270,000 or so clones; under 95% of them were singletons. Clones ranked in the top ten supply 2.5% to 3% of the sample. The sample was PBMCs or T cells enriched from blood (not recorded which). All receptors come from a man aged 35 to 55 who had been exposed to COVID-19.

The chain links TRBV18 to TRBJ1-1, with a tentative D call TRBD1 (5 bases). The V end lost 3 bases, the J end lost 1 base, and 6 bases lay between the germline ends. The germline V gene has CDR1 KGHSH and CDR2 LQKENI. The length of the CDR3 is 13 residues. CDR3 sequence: CASSPQGNTEAFF. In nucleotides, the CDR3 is TGTGCCAGCTCACCTCAGGGGAACACTGAAGCTTTCTTT.

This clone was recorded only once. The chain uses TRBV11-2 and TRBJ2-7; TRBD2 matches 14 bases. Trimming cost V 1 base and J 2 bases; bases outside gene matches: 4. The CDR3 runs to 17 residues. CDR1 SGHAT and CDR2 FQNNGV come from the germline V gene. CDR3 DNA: TGTGCCAGCAGCTTAGGGACTAGCGGGAGGTCGACCTACGAGCAGTACTTC. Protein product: CASSLGTSGRSTYEQYF. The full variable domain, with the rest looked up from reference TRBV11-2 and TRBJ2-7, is EAGVAQSPRYKIIEKRQSVAFWCNPISGHATLYWYQQILGQGPKLLIQFQNNGVVDDSQLPKDRFSAERLKGVDSTLKIQPAKLEDSAVYLCASSLGTSGRSTYEQYFGPGTRLTVT.

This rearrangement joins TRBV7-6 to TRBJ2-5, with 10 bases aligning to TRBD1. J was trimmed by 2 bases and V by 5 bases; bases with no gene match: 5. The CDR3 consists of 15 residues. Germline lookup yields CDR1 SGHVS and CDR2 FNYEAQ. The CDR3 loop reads CASSRGTGVQETQYF. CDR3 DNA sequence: TGTGCCAGCAGCCGCGGGACAGGGGTACAAGAGACCCAGTACTTC. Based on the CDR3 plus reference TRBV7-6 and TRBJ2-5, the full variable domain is GAGVSQSPRYKVTKRGQDVALRCDPISGHVSLYWYRQALGQGPEFLTYFNYEAQQDKSGLPNDRFSAERPEGSISTLTIQRTEQRDSAMYRCASSRGTGVQETQYFGPGTRLLVL.

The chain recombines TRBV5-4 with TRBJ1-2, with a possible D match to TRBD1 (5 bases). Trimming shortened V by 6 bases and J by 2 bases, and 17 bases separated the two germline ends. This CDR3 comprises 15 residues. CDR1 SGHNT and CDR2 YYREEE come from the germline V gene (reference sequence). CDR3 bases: TGTGCCAGCATCGATAGGGGAGGAACGAACTATGGCTACACCTTC. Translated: CASIDRGGTNYGYTF.

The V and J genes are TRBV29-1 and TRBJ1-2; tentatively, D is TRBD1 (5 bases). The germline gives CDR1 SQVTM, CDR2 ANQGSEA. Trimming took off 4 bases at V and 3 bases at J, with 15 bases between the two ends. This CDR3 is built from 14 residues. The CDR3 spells CSVAGNRGDYGYTF. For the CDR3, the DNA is TGCAGCGTTGCGGGAAACCGGGGGGACTATGGCTACACCTTC.

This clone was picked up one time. The CDR3 DNA sequence: TGTGCCAGCAGTCTGCTGAGACAAGGCTACACCTTC. The encoded protein is CASSLLRQGYTF. The genes are TRBV28 and TRBJ1-2; D gene unclear. The CDR3 has 12 amino acids. Germline-derived CDR1 and CDR2 are MDHEN and SYDVKM. The V gene lost 5 bases and the J gene lost 8 bases, with 12 bases spanning the gap.

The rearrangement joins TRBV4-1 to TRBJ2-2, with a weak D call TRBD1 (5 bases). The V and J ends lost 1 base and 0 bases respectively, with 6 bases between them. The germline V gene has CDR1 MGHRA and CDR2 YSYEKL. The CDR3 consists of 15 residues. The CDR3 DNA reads TGCGCCAGCAGCCAAGGGACACCGAACACCGGGGAGCTGTTTTTT. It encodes CASSQGTPNTGELFF.

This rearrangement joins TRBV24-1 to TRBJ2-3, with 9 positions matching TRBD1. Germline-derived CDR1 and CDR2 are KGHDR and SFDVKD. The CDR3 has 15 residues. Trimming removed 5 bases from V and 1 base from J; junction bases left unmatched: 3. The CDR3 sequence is CATSARDRGTDTQYF. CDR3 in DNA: TGTGCCACCAGTGCCCGGGACAGGGGCACAGATACGCAGTATTTT.

The CDR3 DNA follows: TGTGCCACCAGTGATTTCGGAGGCAATGAGCAGTTCTTC. This sequence encodes CATSDFGGNEQFF. The chain has TRBV24-1 and TRBJ2-1, with D tentatively TRBD2 (5 bases). Deletions cut 1 base from V and 6 bases from J, with 6 bases between. The CDR3 totals 13 residues. CDR1 and CDR2 (germline): KGHDR, SFDVKD.

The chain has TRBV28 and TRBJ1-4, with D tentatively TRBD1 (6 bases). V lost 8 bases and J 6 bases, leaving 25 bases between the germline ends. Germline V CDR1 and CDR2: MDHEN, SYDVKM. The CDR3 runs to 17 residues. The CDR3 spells CASPPSGASSVDEKLFF. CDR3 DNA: TGTGCCAGCCCCCCATCAGGGGCGTCATCGGTGGATGAAAAACTGTTTTTT.

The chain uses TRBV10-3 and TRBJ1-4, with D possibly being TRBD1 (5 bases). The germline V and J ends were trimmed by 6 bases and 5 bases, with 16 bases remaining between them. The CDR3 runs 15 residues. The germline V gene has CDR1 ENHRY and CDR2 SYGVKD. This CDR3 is CAISRDFGVNEKLFF. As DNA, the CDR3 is TGTGCCATCAGCAGGGATTTTGGAGTCAATGAAAAACTGTTTTTT.

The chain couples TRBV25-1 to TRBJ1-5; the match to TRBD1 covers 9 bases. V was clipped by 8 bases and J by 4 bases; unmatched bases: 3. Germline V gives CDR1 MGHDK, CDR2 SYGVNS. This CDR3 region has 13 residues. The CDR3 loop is CASGTGLNQPQHF. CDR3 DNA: TGTGCCAGCGGGACAGGGTTGAATCAGCCCCAGCATTTT. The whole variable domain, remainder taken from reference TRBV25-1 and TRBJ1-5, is EADIYQTPRYLVIGTGKKITLECSQTMGHDKMYWYQQDPGMELHLIHYSYGVNSTEKGDLSSESTVSRIRTEHFPLTLESARPSHTSQYLCASGTGLNQPQHFGDGTRLSIL.

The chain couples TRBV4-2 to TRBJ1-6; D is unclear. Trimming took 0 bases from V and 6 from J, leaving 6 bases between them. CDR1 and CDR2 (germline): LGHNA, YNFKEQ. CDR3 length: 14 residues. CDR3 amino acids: CASSQDFVNSPLHF. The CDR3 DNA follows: TGTGCCAGCAGCCAAGACTTTGTTAATTCACCCCTCCACTTT.

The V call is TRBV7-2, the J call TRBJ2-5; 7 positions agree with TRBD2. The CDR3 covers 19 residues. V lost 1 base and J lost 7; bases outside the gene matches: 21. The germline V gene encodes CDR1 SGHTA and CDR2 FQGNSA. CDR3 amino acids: CASSLGALAERLMGGTQYF. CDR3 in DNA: TGTGCCAGCAGCTTAGGGGCTCTAGCGGAGCGACTTATGGGGGGGACCCAGTACTTC.

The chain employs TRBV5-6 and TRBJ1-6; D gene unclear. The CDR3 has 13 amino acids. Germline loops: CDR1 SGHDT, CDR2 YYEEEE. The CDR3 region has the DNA TGTGCTAACGGGAATTCCTATAATTCACCCCTCCACTTT. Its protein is CANGNSYNSPLHF. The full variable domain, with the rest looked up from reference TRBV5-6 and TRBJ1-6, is DAGVTQSPTHLIKTRGQQVTLRCSPKSGHDTVSWYQQALGQGPQFIFQYYEEEERQRGNFPDRFSGHQFPNYSSELNVNALLLGDSALYLCANGNSYNSPLHFGNGTRLTVT.

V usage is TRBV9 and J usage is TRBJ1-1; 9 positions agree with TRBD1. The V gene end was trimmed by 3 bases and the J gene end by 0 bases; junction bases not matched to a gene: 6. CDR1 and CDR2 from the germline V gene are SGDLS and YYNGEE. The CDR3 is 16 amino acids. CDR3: CASSATDRGLNTEAFF. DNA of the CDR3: TGTGCCAGCAGCGCAACCGACAGGGGGTTGAACACTGAAGCTTTCTTT.

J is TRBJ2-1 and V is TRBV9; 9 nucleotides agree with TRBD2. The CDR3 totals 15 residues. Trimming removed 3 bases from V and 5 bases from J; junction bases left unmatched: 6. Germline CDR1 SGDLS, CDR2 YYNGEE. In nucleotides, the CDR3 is TGTGCCAGCAGCGATTTAGCGGGAGAAGACAATGAGCAGTTCTTC. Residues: CASSDLAGEDNEQFF.

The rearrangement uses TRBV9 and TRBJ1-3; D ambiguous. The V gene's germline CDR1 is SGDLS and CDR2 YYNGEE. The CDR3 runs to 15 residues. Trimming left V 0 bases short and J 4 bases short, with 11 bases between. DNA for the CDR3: TGTGCCAGCAGCGTAGGTCCGGGTTCCGGAAACACCATATATTTT. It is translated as CASSVGPGSGNTIYF. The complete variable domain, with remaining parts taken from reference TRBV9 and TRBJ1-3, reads DSGVTQTPKHLITATGQRVTLRCSPRSGDLSVYWYQQSLDQGLQFLIQYYNGEERAKGNILERFSAQQFPDLHSELNLSSLELGDSALYFCASSVGPGSGNTIYFGEGSWLTVV.

DNA for the CDR3: TGTGCCAGTAGTATCGGAGGTAGGGGCACAGATACGCAGTATTTT. This translates into CASSIGGRGTDTQYF. This chain uses TRBV19 with TRBJ2-3, with D possibly being TRBD2 (5 bases). The CDR3 length is 15 residues. From germline, CDR1 is LNHDA and CDR2 SQIVND (reference sequence). Trimming took 3 bases from V and 1 from J, leaving 11 bases between them.

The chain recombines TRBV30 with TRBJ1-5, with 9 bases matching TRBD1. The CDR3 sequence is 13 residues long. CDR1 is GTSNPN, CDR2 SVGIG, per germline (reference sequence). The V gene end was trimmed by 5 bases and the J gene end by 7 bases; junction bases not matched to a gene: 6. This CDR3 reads CAWAQGAQQPQHF. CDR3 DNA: TGTGCCTGGGCACAGGGGGCACAGCAGCCCCAGCATTTT.

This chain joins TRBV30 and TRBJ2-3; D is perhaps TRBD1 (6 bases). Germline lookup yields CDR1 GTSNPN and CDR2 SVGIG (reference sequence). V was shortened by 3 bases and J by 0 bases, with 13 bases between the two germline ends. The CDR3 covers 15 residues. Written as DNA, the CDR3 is TGTGCCTGGAGGACGGGACAAATAAGCACAGATACGCAGTATTTT. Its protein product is CAWRTGQISTDTQYF.

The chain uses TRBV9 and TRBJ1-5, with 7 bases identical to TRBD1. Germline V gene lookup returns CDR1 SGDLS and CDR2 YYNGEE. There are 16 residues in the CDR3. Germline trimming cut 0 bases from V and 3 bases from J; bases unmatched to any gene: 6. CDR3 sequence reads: CASSVGPDRANQPQHF. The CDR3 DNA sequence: TGTGCCAGCAGCGTAGGTCCCGACAGGGCCAATCAGCCCCAGCATTTT.

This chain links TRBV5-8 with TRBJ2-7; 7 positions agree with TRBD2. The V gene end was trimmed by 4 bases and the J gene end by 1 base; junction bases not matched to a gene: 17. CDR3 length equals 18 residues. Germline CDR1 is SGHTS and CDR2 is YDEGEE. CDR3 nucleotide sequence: TGTGCCAGCAGCGCTGAAGAAAGCGGGACTAACCTTTCCTACGAGCAGTACTTC. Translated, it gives CASSAEESGTNLSYEQYF. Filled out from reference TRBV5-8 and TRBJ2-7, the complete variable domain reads EAGVTQSPTHLIKTRGQQATLRCSPISGHTSVYWYQQALGLGLQFLLWYDEGEERNRGNFPPRFSGRQFPNYSSELNVNALELEDSALYLCASSAEESGTNLSYEQYFGPGTRLTVT.

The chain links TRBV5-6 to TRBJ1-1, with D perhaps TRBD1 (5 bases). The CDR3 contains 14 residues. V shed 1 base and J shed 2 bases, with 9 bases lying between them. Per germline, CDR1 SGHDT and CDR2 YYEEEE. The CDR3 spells CASSLKGYNTEAFF. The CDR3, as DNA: TGTGCCAGCAGCTTGAAGGGGTACAACACTGAAGCTTTCTTT.

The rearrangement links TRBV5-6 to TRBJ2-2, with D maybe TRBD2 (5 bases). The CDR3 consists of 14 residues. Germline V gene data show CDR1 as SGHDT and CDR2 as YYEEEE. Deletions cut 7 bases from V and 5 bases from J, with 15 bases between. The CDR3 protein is CASVTGLGTGELFF. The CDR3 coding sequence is TGTGCCAGCGTTACGGGGTTAGGAACCGGGGAGCTGTTTTTT. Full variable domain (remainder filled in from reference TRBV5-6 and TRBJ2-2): DAGVTQSPTHLIKTRGQQVTLRCSPKSGHDTVSWYQQALGQGPQFIFQYYEEEERQRGNFPDRFSGHQFPNYSSELNVNALLLGDSALYLCASVTGLGTGELFFGEGSRLTVL.